This T cell receptor beta chain was found in a study of cytomegalovirus exposure and HLA in healthy donors. PCR involved 60 Vbeta and 13 Jbeta primers. Sequencing was performed with immunoSEQ multiplex PCR; in TCRdb, only in-frame clones are kept and a portion is missing. The top ten hold 4.4% of the sample, which has 150,000 to 250,000 clones, 65% to 80% seen once. Study-wide points: A missense DCLRE1C variant was associated with V- and J-gene trimming of TCR beta chains in a later analysis, and an independent cohort replicated the association. A list of around 160 TCR beta chains associated with cytomegalovirus was given.

Concerning this clone: The antigen is not known.

Trimming pared 6 bases from V and 2 bases from J, leaving 12 bases between. Germline-derived CDR1 and CDR2 are MNHNS and SASEGT. The CDR3 sequence is 14 residues long. The sequenced material came from PBMCs. This TCR was sampled from a woman aged 25 to 45 in good health and CMV-seropositive. V is TRBV6-1 and J is TRBJ2-3, with D maybe TRBD1 (6 bases). Here the CDR3 DNA reads TGTGCCAGCAGGGACAGCGGATACACAGATACGCAGTATTTT. Translation gives CASRDSGYTDTQYF.